This T cell receptor (beta chain) appears in the sequencing data of a study of CD8 T cells in Susac syndrome. Study results and caveats: Susac-specific public clones were found in both the total CD8+ and the CD8+ TEMRA repertoires, with approximately 16 in the former and 4 to 6 in the latter.

On this clonotype itself: What it binds is not known.

The ends were cut back, 5 bases at V and 4 bases at J, with 10 bases in the middle. The length of the CDR3 is 13 residues. RNA amounts of roughly 0.45 to 1 ug underwent reverse transcription with random hexamers. The authors amplified TCR beta CDR3 across 54 Vbeta and 13 Jbeta using immunoSEQ multiplex PCR. TCRdb ran MiXCR on the immunoSEQ multiplex PCR reads and lists one entry per CDR3 protein. Of 95,000 to 150,000 distinct CDR3 sequences listed, just under 95% are singletons. The receptor's source is a human donor with Susac syndrome. V gene TRBV12-3 or TRBV12-4 combines with J gene TRBJ2-3; D unresolved. Sample: CD8+ T cells from PBMCs. The CDR3 loop is CASSPLGSDTQYF. CDR3 bases: TGTGCCAGCAGTCCCCTCGGTTCAGATACGCAGTATTTT.